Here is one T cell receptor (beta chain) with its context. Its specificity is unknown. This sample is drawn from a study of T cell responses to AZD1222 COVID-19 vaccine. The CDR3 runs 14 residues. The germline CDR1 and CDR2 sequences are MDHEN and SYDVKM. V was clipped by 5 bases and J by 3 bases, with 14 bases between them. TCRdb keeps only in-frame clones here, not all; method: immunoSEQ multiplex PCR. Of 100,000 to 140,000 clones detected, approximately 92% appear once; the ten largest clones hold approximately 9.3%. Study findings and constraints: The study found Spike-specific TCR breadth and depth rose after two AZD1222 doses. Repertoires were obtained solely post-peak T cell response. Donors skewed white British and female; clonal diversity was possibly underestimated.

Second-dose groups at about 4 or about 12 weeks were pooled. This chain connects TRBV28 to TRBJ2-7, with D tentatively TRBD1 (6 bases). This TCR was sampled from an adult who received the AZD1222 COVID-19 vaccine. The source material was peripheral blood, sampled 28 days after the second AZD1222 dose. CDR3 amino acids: CASSPWTDFYEQYF. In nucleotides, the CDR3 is TGTGCCAGCAGTCCCTGGACAGACTTCTACGAGCAGTACTTC. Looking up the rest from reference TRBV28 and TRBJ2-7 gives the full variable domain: DVKVTQSSRYLVKRTGEKVFLECVQDMDHENMFWYRQDPGLGLRLIYFSYDVKMKEKGDIPEGYSVSREKKERFSLILESASTNQTSMYLCASSPWTDFYEQYFGPGTRLTVT.